This T cell receptor beta chain was retrieved from a study of CD8 T cells in ankylosing spondylitis. Making use of molecular barcodes, quantitative 5'-RACE generated TCR beta libraries. Via MiXCR, TCRdb re-called the 5' RACE reads, giving one row per CDR3 protein. Altogether under 200,000 distinct CDR3 sequences are present, approximately 10% being singletons, with the ten largest covering roughly 28%. This clonotype was seen repeatedly, ten times or more. Its antigen is not known. Regarding the study as a whole: Typical of ankylosing spondylitis blood, it appeared, was a TCR beta motif of fewer than 10 highly homologous variants. Reports of some motif variants in reactive arthritis synovial fluid and blood predate this one.

The CDR3 runs to 15 residues. V was pared by 0 bases and J by 1 base, with 9 bases between. Germline CDR1 and CDR2: SGDLS and YYNGEE. The sequencing sample was made of blood, either unsorted or a sorted T cell fraction (not recorded which). The receptor's source is a male donor with ankylosing spondylitis or in good health (not recorded which). The chain combines TRBV9 with TRBJ2-3; TRBD2 might be the D (5 bases). Here the CDR3 DNA reads TGTGCCAGCAGCGTAGCTGGGAGCGGCACAGATACGCAGTATTTT. It specifies CASSVAGSGTDTQYF.